The 15 T cell receptor beta chains in this list originate from one sample, sequenced in a study of blood T cell repertoires in COVID-19. Sequencing used immunoSEQ multiplex PCR; TCRdb keeps in-frame clones, though not all of them. The sample yields about 80,000 clones, around 79% seen once. The source material was peripheral blood. The receptors shown here come from a man older than 75 with acute or convalescent COVID-19.

V gene TRBV5-1 combines with J gene TRBJ2-2; D may be TRBD1 (6 bases). CDR3 size: 16 residues. Trimming stripped 7 bases from V and 3 bases from J, with 19 bases between. The germline gives CDR1 SGHRS, CDR2 YFSETQ. CDR3 DNA sequence: TGCGCCAGCCAATCAGAGACTGGACAGTACACCGGGGAGCTGTTTTTT. It specifies CASQSETGQYTGELFF.

This clone was observed many times. J is TRBJ1-5 and V is TRBV15, with TRBD1 as a possible D gene (6 bases). CDR3 size: 15 residues. The ends were cut back, 0 bases at V and 7 bases at J, with 13 bases in the middle. Germline CDR1 reads LNHNV; CDR2 reads YYDKDF (reference sequence). The CDR3 protein is CATSRDRGGAQPQHF. For the CDR3, the DNA is TGTGCCACCAGCAGAGATCGGGGGGGGGCCCAGCCCCAGCATTTT.

The chain combines TRBV6-6 with TRBJ1-1, with a weak D call TRBD1 (5 bases). Germline CDR1 MNHNY, CDR2 SVGAGI (reference sequence). The length of the CDR3 is 15 residues. The V gene lost 4 bases and the J gene lost 3 bases, with 15 bases spanning the gap. The DNA for the CDR3 is TGTGCCAGCAGTTTCCCGGGGGGGTCCGACACTGAAGCTTTCTTT. Protein sequence: CASSFPGGSDTEAFF.

In its sample, this clone was seen a few times. The chain couples TRBV5-6 to TRBJ2-4; 9 bases align to TRBD1. Germline CDR1 reads SGHDT; CDR2 reads YYEEEE. The CDR3 contains 15 residues. V lost 3 bases to trimming and J lost 2 bases; unmatched junction nucleotides: 3. In DNA form, the CDR3 reads TGTGCCAGCAGCTGGACAGGGGACCCCAAAAACATTCAGTACTTC. Encoded protein: CASSWTGDPKNIQYF. Drawing the rest from reference TRBV5-6 and TRBJ2-4, the complete variable domain is DAGVTQSPTHLIKTRGQQVTLRCSPKSGHDTVSWYQQALGQGPQFIFQYYEEEERQRGNFPDRFSGHQFPNYSSELNVNALLLGDSALYLCASSWTGDPKNIQYFGAGTRLSVL.

V usage is TRBV19 and J usage is TRBJ2-3; 9 bases line up with TRBD2. This CDR3 is built from 15 residues. Unmatched junction bases numbered 8, after V lost 4 bases and J lost 6 bases. Per the germline V gene, CDR1 is LNHDA and CDR2 is SQIVND (reference sequence). The CDR3: CASSNGGGAFDTQYF. The CDR3 region has the DNA TGTGCCAGTAGTAACGGCGGGGGGGCTTTCGATACGCAGTATTTT.

The chain carries TRBV5-1 and TRBJ1-3; D is possibly TRBD1 (6 bases). The V gene's germline CDR1 is SGHRS and CDR2 YFSETQ. CDR3 size: 15 residues. Trimming left V 5 bases short and J 0 bases short, with 12 bases between. The CDR3 DNA reads as TGCGCCAGCAGGCCGGGACAATCCTCTGGAAACACCATATATTTT. Amino acids: CASRPGQSSGNTIYF.

The rearrangement uses TRBV5-8 and TRBJ2-7; 7 bases align to TRBD1. After removal of 4 bases from V and 4 bases from J, the junction contained 5 bases not matched to a gene. Germline assignment: CDR1 SGHTS and CDR2 YDEGEE. This CDR3 comprises 13 residues. In DNA, the CDR3 is TGTGCCAGCAGCCTACGGGGACAGTACGAGCAGTACTTC. Translated, it gives CASSLRGQYEQYF.

The chain couples TRBV18 to TRBJ2-5; D possibly corresponds to TRBD2 (6 bases). The CDR3 sequence is 14 residues long. Germline V gives CDR1 KGHSH, CDR2 LQKENI. Trimming pared 2 bases from V and 3 bases from J, leaving 10 bases between. As DNA, the CDR3 is TGTGCCAGCTCACCAGGACTATACAAAGAGACCCAGTACTTC. Translated: CASSPGLYKETQYF.

J is TRBJ1-1 and V is TRBV29-1, with 7 positions matching TRBD1. Trimming cost V 7 bases and J 1 base; bases outside gene matches: 6. The CDR3 is made up of 13 amino acids. Germline V gives CDR1 SQVTM, CDR2 ANQGSEA. CDR3 coding DNA: TGCAGCGGAAGCCGGACAGGGAACACTGAAGCTTTCTTT. Translated, it gives CSGSRTGNTEAFF. The variable domain in full, completed from reference TRBV29-1 and TRBJ1-1, reads SAVISQKPSRDICQRGTSLTIQCQVDSQVTMMFWYRQQPGQSLTLIATANQGSEATYESGFVIDKFPISRPNLTFSTLTVSNMSPEDSSIYLCSGSRTGNTEAFFGQGTRLTVV.

Concerning this clone itself: One junction end does not reproduce the germline sequence, and a read error may be involved. The CDR3 region has the DNA TGTGCTAGCAGCGACAGGGTGACAATGGGCCAAGAGACCCAGTACTTC. Translating it yields CASSDRVTMGQETQYF. V usage is TRBV7-7 and J usage is TRBJ2-5; TRBD1 matches 7 bases. The length of the CDR3 is 16 residues. Germline V lookup: CDR1 SSHAT, CDR2 FNYEAQ (reference sequence).

This clone appeared once. The CDR3 loop reads CASSLASGGAWDTQYF. The CDR3 coding sequence is TGCGCCAGCAGCTTGGCTAGCGGGGGGGCCTGGGATACGCAGTATTTT. The V gene is TRBV5-1, the J gene TRBJ2-3; 12 bases are shared with TRBD2. Trimming cost V 0 bases and J 6 bases; bases outside gene matches: 5. The length of the CDR3 is 16 residues. Looked up from germline, CDR1 is SGHRS and CDR2 is YFSETQ.

The J gene is TRBJ1-2, the V gene TRBV18; 10 bases fit TRBD1. Germline V gene sequence: CDR1 KGHSH, CDR2 LQKENI. Unmatched junction bases numbered 4, after V lost 4 bases and J lost 2 bases. This CDR3 region has 15 residues. DNA for the CDR3: TGTGCCAGCTCACGGCCGGGACAGGGGAACTATGGCTACACCTTC. It yields the protein CASSRPGQGNYGYTF.

The rearrangement uses TRBV7-3 and TRBJ1-3; D uncertain. V lost 3 bases to trimming and J lost 4 bases, with 10 bases between them. Per the germline V gene, CDR1 is SGHTA and CDR2 is FQGTGA. The CDR3 spans 14 residues. CDR3 loop: CASSFGLSGNTIYF. In nucleotides, the CDR3 is TGTGCCAGCAGCTTCGGGTTATCGGGAAACACCATATATTTT.

The chain joins TRBV11-3 to TRBJ1-1; D is perhaps TRBD1 (6 bases). Germline assignment: CDR1 SGHNT and CDR2 YENEEA. V was clipped by 4 bases and J by 7 bases, with 10 bases between them. The CDR3 sequence is 12 residues long. The CDR3 DNA reads TGTGCCAGCAGCTCCGTACAGGGTGAAGCTTTCTTT. Its translation: CASSSVQGEAFF.

This chain uses TRBV7-3 with TRBJ2-7, with TRBD2 identical over 9 bases. V was pared by 5 bases and J by 5 bases, with 10 bases of the junction left unmatched. Germline lookup yields CDR1 SGHTA and CDR2 FQGTGA. This CDR3 region has 15 residues. Here the CDR3 reads CASSGSGTSNDEQYF. The DNA for the CDR3 is TGTGCCAGCAGCGGGTCCGGGACTAGCAACGACGAGCAGTACTTC.